This T cell receptor beta chain was obtained from a study of blood T cell repertoires in COVID-19. As for the study in general: The origin of the acute and convalescent COVID-19 samples was the United States, Italy and Spain. T cells, B-cell-depleted T cells, or PBMCs provided the cDNA or gDNA that served as material.

Original handling: The authors estimated nucleated cell counts from reference gene primer amplification. This table comes from immunoSEQ multiplex PCR, and its TCRdb copy is limited to in-frame clones, with some not included. V and J calls and clone size are given by that table; D and trimming were obtained from the DNA. The sample holds 150,000 to 200,000 clones, roughly four fifths seen once. Germline-derived CDR1 and CDR2 are SNHLY and FYNNEI. The CDR3 runs 14 residues. V was cut by 5 bases and J by 0 bases, with 8 bases left in between. The Seattle patients, enrolled during active infection, were followed longitudinally.

The rearrangement uses TRBV2 and TRBJ1-5; no definite D call. The clonotype originates from a woman in her sixties or seventies with COVID-19, enrolled during active disease. The specimen was peripheral blood. Here the CDR3 DNA reads TGTGCCAGCAGTCCTCAGGTTAGCAATCAGCCCCAGCATTTT. It is translated as CASSPQVSNQPQHF.